This entry features one T cell receptor beta chain sequence. This CDR3 is also generated by other DNA sequences in the sample. The sample originates from a study of blood T cell repertoires in COVID-19. Study details: Acute-phase and convalescent COVID-19 samples originated in the United States, Italy and Spain. PBMCs, B-cell-depleted T cells, or T cells provided the cDNA or gDNA that made up the material.

V was cut by 1 base and J by 0 bases, with 8 bases left in between. The CDR3 sequence is 15 residues long. Germline V gene data show CDR1 as SGHTS and CDR2 as YDEGEE. Per the original data handling: By means of reference gene primer amplification, nucleated cell counts were estimated. TCRdb keeps only in-frame clones here, not all; method: immunoSEQ multiplex PCR. The V and J calls and the clone size are those of that table, but D and trimming were determined from the DNA. The sample has about 93,000 clones; about 80% are singletons. The TCR comes from a human donor in a cohort sampled during active COVID-19. The sample taken for sequencing was peripheral blood. The rearrangement uses TRBV5-8 and TRBJ1-3, with D hard to call. The CDR3 bases are TGTGCCAGCAGCTTGTCAAAGAGCTCTGGAAACACCATATATTTT. This gives the protein CASSLSKSSGNTIYF.